This T cell receptor beta chain was sequenced during a study of cytomegalovirus exposure and HLA in healthy donors. Study conclusions and caveats: Investigators reported fewer than 200 TCR beta chains as tied to cytomegalovirus. The availability of immune exposure information extended only to CMV serostatus. Using the classifier, cytomegalovirus status was reportedly diagnosed with high specificity and sensitivity.

The V end lost 0 bases, the J end lost 3 bases, and 6 bases lay between the germline ends. Germline V CDR1 and CDR2: LGHNA, YSLEER. This CDR3 is 13 amino acids long. Concerning this clone: What it binds is unknown.

It was with 60 Vbeta and 13 Jbeta primers that the PCR ran. Assay: immunoSEQ multiplex PCR; the TCRdb copy retains only in-frame clones and omits some. The profile shows some 190,000 clones, roughly 86% of them singletons. The sequencing sample was made of PBMCs. The chain employs TRBV4-3 and TRBJ2-7, with a weak D call TRBD1 (5 bases). This receptor was identified in a middle-aged man in good health and CMV-seropositive. CDR3 coding DNA: TGCGCCAGCAGCCAAGACAGGGACTACGAGCAGTACTTC. Encoded protein: CASSQDRDYEQYF.